The 12 T cell receptor beta chains given below trace back to one sample, sequenced in a study of glioma-infiltrating T cells. Using RNA template, CDR3s of TCR alpha and beta were amplified with iRepertoire arm-PCR. Via MiXCR, TCRdb re-called the multiplex PCR reads, giving one row per CDR3 protein. The table shows about 190,000 distinct CDR3 sequences, with 25% to 35% occurring only once. The sample consisted of glioma tissue, nonneoplastic brain tissue, or PBMCs (not recorded which). These receptors were taken from a human donor with low-grade glioma or glioblastoma, undergoing nonglioma brain surgery, or in good health (not recorded which).

This clonotype was seen ten or more times. This chain connects TRBV7-9 to TRBJ2-1; 9 nucleotides match TRBD2. J was trimmed by 5 bases and V by 1 base; bases with no gene match: 3. Germline V gives CDR1 SEHNR, CDR2 FQNEAQ (reference sequence). The length of the CDR3 is 15 residues. The CDR3 reads CASSLGGRADNEQFF. Written as DNA, the CDR3 is TGTGCCAGCAGCTTAGGCGGGAGGGCGGACAATGAGCAGTTCTTC.

This clonotype was seen ten or more times. J is TRBJ2-3 and V is TRBV7-3, with a tentative D call TRBD2 (5 bases). The CDR3 consists of 13 residues. Trimming removed 5 bases at V and 6 bases at J, with 12 bases between. The germline V gene has CDR1 SGHTA and CDR2 FQGTGA. CDR3 in DNA: TGTGCCAGCAGCCCCAATCGAGGGGATACGCAGTATTTT. Protein sequence: CASSPNRGDTQYF.

As regards this clonotype: Sequence at one end of the junction differs from germline and may be a read error. The chain carries TRBV9 and TRBJ1-2, with 8 bases lining up with TRBD1. Per the germline V gene, CDR1 is SGDLS and CDR2 is YYNGEE. The CDR3 is made up of 13 amino acids. The CDR3 sequence: CVSSSGGADGYTF. The CDR3, as DNA: TGTGTCAGCAGCTCAGGGGGCGCTGATGGCTACACCTTC.

The V call is TRBV18, the J call TRBJ2-1; D gene uncertain. CDR3 length: 12 amino acids. In germline, CDR1 is KGHSH, CDR2 LQKENI. Trimming left V 4 bases short and J 4 bases short, with 5 bases between. The CDR3 here is CASSQRYNEQFF. CDR3 DNA sequence: TGTGCCAGCTCACAACGGTACAATGAGCAGTTCTTC.

This clonotype was counted many times. The gene calls are TRBV7-2 and TRBJ2-7; a weak D match, TRBD2 (6 bases). CDR1 is SGHTA, CDR2 FQGNSA, per germline. V lost 1 base, J lost 3 bases, and 7 bases lay in between. The CDR3 spans 13 residues. The CDR3 nucleotides are TGTGCCAGCAGCTTAGGGACTAACTACGAGCAGTACTTC. Its translation: CASSLGTNYEQYF.

This clonotype appeared a single time. Given a much more abundant clone one base away, this may be a read error. The genes are TRBV3-1 and TRBJ1-2, with D tentatively TRBD1 (5 bases). From germline, CDR1 is LGHDT and CDR2 YNNKEL (reference sequence). The CDR3 loop spans 16 amino acids. CDR3: CASRQDGRWGGYGYTF. The CDR3, as DNA: TGTGCCAGCAGACAAGATGGGAGATGGGGCGGCTATGGCTACACCTTC.

This clonotype was observed at least ten times. The rearrangement uses TRBV7-2 and TRBJ2-5; the match to TRBD1 covers 8 bases. CDR1 is SGHTA and CDR2 is FQGNSA in the germline V gene. There are 15 residues in the CDR3. With 4 bases clipped from V and 4 bases from J, the junction kept 8 bases outside the gene matches. The CDR3 DNA sequence: TGTGCCAGCAGCTACGACAGGGGCTCGGTAGAGACCCAGTACTTC. This codes for CASSYDRGSVETQYF.

The sample holds many counts of this clonotype. J is TRBJ2-1 and V is TRBV12-3 or TRBV12-4; D is uncertain. CDR3 length: 13 amino acids. Trimming left V 6 bases short and J 4 bases short, with 10 bases between. CDR3 sequence reads: CASSSVGYNEQFF. CDR3 bases: TGTGCCAGCAGCTCCGTTGGGTACAATGAGCAGTTCTTC.

This clonotype was recorded many times. CDR3 loop: CASSLDSGDQPQHF. CDR3 coding DNA: TGTGCCAGCTCCCTTGATTCGGGGGATCAGCCCCAGCATTTT. This sequence joins TRBV18 and TRBJ1-5, with D maybe TRBD1 (5 bases). The CDR3 spans 14 residues. The germline V gene has CDR1 KGHSH and CDR2 LQKENI. Between the trimmed V and J ends, which lost 6 bases and 5 bases, there was a span of 14 bases.

This clonotype came up many times. The rearrangement uses TRBV6-1 and TRBJ1-3; 7 bases align to TRBD1. With 6 bases clipped from V and 2 bases from J, the junction kept 4 bases outside the gene matches. The CDR3 length is 14 residues. Germline CDR1 reads MNHNS; CDR2 reads SASEGT. Written as DNA, the CDR3 is TGTGCCAGCAGCCAACAGGGGACTGGAAACACCATATATTTT. This sequence encodes CASSQQGTGNTIYF.

V gene TRBV5-5 combines with J gene TRBJ2-7; the match to TRBD2 covers 10 bases. In germline, CDR1 is SGHKS, CDR2 YYEKEE (reference sequence). V lost 6 bases to trimming and J lost 3 bases; unmatched junction nucleotides: 21. The CDR3 is 19 amino acids. CDR3 loop: CASNNPLGLAGADLYEQYF. The CDR3 DNA follows: TGTGCCAGCAACAACCCGTTGGGTCTAGCGGGAGCGGACCTCTACGAGCAGTACTTC.

This clonotype was observed a handful of times. The chain has TRBV7-3 and TRBJ2-1; 7 positions agree with TRBD2. Looked up from germline, CDR1 is SGHTA and CDR2 is FQGTGA. This CDR3 spans 15 amino acids. V shed 5 bases and J 9 bases; nucleotides not matched to a gene: 13. CDR3 bases: TGTGCCAGCAGCCATGGGAGGGGCGGGGACGGTGAGCAGTTCTTC. Encoded protein: CASSHGRGGDGEQFF.